This TCR beta chain was documented in a study of blood T cell repertoires in COVID-19. The CDR3 has 14 residues. Germline assignment: CDR1 LGHNA and CDR2 YNFKEQ. Between the trimmed V and J ends, which lost 3 bases and 5 bases, there was a span of 8 bases. Assay used: immunoSEQ multiplex PCR; TCRdb lists only in-frame clones, some missing. The sample shows 45,000 to 60,000 clones, about nine tenths of them seen only once. V usage is TRBV4-2 and J usage is TRBJ1-6; maybe TRBD1 (6 bases). The specimen was peripheral blood. The source of this sequence is a man in his 60s with acute or convalescent COVID-19. The CDR3: CASSQTGDNSPLHF. The CDR3 coding sequence is TGTGCCAGCAGCCAGACAGGAGATAATTCACCCCTCCACTTT.